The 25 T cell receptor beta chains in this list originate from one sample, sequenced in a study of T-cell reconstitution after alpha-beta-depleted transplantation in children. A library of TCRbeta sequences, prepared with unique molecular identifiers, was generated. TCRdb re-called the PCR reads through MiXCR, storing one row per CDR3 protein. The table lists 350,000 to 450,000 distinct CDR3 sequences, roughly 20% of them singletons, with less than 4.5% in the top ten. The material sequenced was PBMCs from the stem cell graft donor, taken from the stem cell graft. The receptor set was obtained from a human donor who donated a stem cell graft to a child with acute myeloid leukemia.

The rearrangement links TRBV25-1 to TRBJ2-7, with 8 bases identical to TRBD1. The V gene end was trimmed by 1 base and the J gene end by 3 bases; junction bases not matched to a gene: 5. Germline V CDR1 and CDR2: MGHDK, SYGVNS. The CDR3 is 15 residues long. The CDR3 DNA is TGTGCCAGCAGTGAATTCAGGACAGGGAACTACGAGCAGTACTTC. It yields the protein CASSEFRTGNYEQYF.

CDR3 coding DNA: TGCGCCAGCAGCTTGGCAGACAGGAACTACGAGCAGTACTTC. Translating gives CASSLADRNYEQYF. This sequence joins TRBV5-1 and TRBJ2-7; D possibly corresponds to TRBD1 (6 bases). CDR1 and CDR2 (germline): SGHRS, YFSETQ. This CDR3 region has 14 residues. V was pared by 0 bases and J by 3 bases, with 10 bases between.

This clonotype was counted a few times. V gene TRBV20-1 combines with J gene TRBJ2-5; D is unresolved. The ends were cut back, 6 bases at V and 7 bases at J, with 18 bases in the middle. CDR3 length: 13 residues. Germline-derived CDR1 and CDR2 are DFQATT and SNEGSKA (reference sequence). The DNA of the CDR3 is TGCAGTGCGGCCGGATTGTCATCTGGGACCCAGTACTTC. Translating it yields CSAAGLSSGTQYF.

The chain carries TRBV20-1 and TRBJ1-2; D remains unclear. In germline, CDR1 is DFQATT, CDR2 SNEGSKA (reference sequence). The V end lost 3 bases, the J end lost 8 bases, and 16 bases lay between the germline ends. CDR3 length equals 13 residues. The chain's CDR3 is CSASSKLGRGYTF. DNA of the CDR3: TGCAGTGCTAGCTCGAAACTTGGGAGAGGCTACACCTTC.

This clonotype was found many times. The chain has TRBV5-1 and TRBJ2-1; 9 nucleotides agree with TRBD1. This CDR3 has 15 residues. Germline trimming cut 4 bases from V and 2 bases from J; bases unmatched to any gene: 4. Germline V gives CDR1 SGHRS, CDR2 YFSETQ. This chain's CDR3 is CASSPGQGTYNEQFF. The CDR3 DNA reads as TGCGCCAGCAGCCCTGGACAGGGGACCTACAATGAGCAGTTCTTC.

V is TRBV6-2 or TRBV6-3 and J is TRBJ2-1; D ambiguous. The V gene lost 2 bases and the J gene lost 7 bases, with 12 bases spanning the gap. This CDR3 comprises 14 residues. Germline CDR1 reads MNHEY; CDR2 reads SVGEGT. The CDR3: CASSYDLIRNEQFF. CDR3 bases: TGTGCCAGCAGTTACGATCTGATTAGGAATGAGCAGTTCTTC.

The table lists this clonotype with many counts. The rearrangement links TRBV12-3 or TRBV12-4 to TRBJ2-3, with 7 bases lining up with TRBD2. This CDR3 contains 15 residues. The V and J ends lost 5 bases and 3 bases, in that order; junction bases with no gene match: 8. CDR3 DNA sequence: TGTGCCAGCAGTGGAGCGGGATGGGGGACAGATACGCAGTATTTT. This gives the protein CASSGAGWGTDTQYF.

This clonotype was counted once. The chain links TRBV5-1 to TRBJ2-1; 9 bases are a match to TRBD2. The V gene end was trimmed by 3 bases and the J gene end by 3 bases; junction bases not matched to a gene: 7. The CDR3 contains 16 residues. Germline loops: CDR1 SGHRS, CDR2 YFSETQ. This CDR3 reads CASSSNSGSSYNEQFF. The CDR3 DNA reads TGCGCCAGCAGCTCCAATAGCGGGAGTAGCTACAATGAGCAGTTCTTC.

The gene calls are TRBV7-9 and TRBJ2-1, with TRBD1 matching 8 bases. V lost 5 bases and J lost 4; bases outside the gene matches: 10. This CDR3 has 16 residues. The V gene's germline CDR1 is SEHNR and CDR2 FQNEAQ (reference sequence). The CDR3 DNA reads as TGTGCCAGCAGCGTAGAGTTGGGACAGGCTTACAATGAGCAGTTCTTC. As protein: CASSVELGQAYNEQFF.

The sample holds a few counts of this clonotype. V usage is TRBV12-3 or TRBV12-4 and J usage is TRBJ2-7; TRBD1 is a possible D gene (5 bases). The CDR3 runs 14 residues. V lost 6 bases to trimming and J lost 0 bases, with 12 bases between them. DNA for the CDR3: TGTGCCAGCAGACGCGACAGCTTCTCCTACGAGCAGTACTTC. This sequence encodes CASRRDSFSYEQYF.

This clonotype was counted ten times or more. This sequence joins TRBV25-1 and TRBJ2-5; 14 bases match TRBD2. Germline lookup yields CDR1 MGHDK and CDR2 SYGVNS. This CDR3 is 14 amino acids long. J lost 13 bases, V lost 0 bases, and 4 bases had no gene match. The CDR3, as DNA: TGTGCCAGCAGTGAATATGGGACTAGCGGGAGCCGGTACTTC. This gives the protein CASSEYGTSGSRYF.

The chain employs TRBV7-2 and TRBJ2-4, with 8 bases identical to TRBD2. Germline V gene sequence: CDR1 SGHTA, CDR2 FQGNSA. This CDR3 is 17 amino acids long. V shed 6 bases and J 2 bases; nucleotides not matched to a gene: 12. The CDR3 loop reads CASSPGGGGLSKNIQYF. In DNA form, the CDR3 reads TGTGCCAGCAGTCCCGGGGGGGGAGGGCTTTCCAAAAACATTCAGTACTTC.

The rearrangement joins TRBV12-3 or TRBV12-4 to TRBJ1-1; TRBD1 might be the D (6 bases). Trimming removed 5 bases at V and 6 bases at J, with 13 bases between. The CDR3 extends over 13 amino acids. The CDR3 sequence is CASSRLRGAEAFF. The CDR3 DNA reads TGTGCCAGCAGTCGACTCAGGGGCGCTGAAGCTTTCTTT.

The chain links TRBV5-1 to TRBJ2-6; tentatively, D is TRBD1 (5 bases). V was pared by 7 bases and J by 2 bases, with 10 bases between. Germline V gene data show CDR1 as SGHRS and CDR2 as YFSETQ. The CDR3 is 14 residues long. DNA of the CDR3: TGCGCCAGCGAGCTGGGGCCTGGGGCCAACGTCCTGACTTTC. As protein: CASELGPGANVLTF.

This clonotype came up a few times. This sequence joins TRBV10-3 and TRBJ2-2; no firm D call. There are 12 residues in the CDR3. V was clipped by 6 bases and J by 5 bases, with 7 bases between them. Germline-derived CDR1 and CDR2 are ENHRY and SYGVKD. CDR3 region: CAISLKTGELFF. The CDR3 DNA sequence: TGTGCCATCAGCCTTAAAACCGGGGAGCTGTTTTTT.

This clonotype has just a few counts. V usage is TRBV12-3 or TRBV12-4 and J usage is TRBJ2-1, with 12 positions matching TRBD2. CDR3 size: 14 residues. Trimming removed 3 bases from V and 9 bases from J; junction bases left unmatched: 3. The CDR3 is CASSLASGRVEQFF. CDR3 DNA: TGTGCCAGCAGTTTGGCTAGCGGGAGGGTTGAGCAGTTCTTC.

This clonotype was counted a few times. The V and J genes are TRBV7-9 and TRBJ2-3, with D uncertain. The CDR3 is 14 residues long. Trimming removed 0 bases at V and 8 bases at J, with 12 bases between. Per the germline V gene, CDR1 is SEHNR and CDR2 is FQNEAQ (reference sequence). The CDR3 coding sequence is TGTGCCAGCAGCTTAGCAGGGCCTAAGGGTACGCAGTATTTT. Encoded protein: CASSLAGPKGTQYF.

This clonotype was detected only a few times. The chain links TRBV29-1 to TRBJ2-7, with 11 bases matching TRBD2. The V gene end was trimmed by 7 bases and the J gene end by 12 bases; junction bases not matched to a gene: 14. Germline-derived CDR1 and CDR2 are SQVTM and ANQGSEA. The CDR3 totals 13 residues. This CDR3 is CSAISGGASVRYF. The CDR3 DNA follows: TGCAGCGCGATTAGCGGGGGGGCTAGCGTTCGGTACTTC.

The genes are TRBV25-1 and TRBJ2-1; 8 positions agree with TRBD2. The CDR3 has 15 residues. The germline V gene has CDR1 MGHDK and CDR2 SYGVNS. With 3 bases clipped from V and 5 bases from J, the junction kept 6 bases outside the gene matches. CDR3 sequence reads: CASSDAGGPHNEQFF. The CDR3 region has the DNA TGTGCCAGCAGTGACGCGGGAGGCCCCCACAATGAGCAGTTCTTC. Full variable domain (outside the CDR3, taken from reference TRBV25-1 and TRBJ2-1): EADIYQTPRYLVIGTGKKITLECSQTMGHDKMYWYQQDPGMELHLIHYSYGVNSTEKGDLSSESTVSRIRTEHFPLTLESARPSHTSQYLCASSDAGGPHNEQFFGPGTRLTVL.

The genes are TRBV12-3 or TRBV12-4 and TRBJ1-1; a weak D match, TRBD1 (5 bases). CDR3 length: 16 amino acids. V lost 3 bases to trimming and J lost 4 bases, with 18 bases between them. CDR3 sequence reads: CASSFYPEGSSTEAFF. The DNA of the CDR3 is TGTGCCAGCAGTTTTTATCCAGAGGGGAGTAGCACTGAAGCTTTCTTT.

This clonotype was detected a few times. Here the CDR3 reads CASSSVLRSGNEQFF. The CDR3 nucleotides read TGCGCCAGCAGCTCGGTTCTGCGGAGTGGTAATGAGCAGTTCTTC. This sequence joins TRBV5-1 and TRBJ2-1, with D uncertain. Germline V gene data show CDR1 as SGHRS and CDR2 as YFSETQ. Trimming stripped 3 bases from V and 7 bases from J, with 17 bases between. This CDR3 comprises 15 residues.

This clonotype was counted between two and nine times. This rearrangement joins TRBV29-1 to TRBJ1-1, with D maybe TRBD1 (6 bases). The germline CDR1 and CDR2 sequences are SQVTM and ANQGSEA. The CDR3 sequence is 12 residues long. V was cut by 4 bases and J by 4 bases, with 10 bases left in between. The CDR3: CSVAARGTEAFF. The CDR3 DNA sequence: TGCAGCGTTGCCGCCAGGGGCACTGAAGCTTTCTTT.

The CDR3 loop reads CSVESGGQFF. The CDR3 bases are TGCAGCGTTGAGAGCGGTGGGCAGTTCTTC. The rearrangement links TRBV29-1 to TRBJ2-1; tentative D call: TRBD2 (5 bases). Germline V gives CDR1 SQVTM, CDR2 ANQGSEA. V lost 3 bases to trimming and J lost 12 bases, with 9 bases between them. The CDR3 runs to 10 residues.

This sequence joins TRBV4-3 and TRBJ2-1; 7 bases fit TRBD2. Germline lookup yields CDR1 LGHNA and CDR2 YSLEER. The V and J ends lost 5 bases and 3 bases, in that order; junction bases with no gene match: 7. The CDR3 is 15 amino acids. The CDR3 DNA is TGCGCCAGCAGCGGGTGGGAGGGCAGCTACAATGAGCAGTTCTTC. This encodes CASSGWEGSYNEQFF.

The CDR3 sequence is CASSYGGRGDIQYF. For the CDR3, the DNA is TGTGCCAGCAGTTACGGGGGACGTGGTGACATTCAGTACTTC. The genes are TRBV6-7 and TRBJ2-4; either TRBD1 or TRBD2 may supply D (5 bases each). TRBV6-7 is marked as an open reading frame, function uncertain. Deletions cut 2 bases from V and 8 bases from J, with 13 bases between. The CDR3 loop spans 14 amino acids.